This TCR beta chain was identified in a study of blood T cells in healthy people across ages. Overall study findings and caveats: Any changes in expanded clonotypes were possibly confounded, as donor CMV status remained unknown.

Remarks on this clonotype: Antigen specificity is unknown.

Alongside a J-beta primer mix, a sample-barcoded 5' primer served in a second PCR lasting 7 to 11 cycles. One entry per CDR3 protein, called by TCRdb with MiXCR from the 5' RACE reads. This table has roughly 1.5 million distinct CDR3 sequences, about 42% appearing once. The CDR3 spans 14 residues. V lost 6 bases and J 7 bases, leaving 16 bases between the germline ends. Sample: blood. This chain links TRBV12-3 or TRBV12-4 with TRBJ1-5; weak D call: TRBD1 (5 bases). The TCR comes from a young woman in good health. The CDR3, as DNA: TGTGCCAGCAGGCAAGGGACGGCCACGCAGCCCCAGCATTTT. This encodes CASRQGTATQPQHF.